This TCR beta chain stems from a study of blood T cell repertoires in COVID-19. Assay: immunoSEQ multiplex PCR; the TCRdb copy retains only in-frame clones and omits some. The table records a few hundred thousand clones, about 86% of them present only once. After removal of 5 bases from V and 5 bases from J, the junction contained 4 bases not matched to a gene. This CDR3 is built from 13 residues. Germline loops: CDR1 MNHEY, CDR2 SMNVEV (reference sequence). V usage is TRBV27 and J usage is TRBJ2-7; 9 bases align to TRBD1. Sequencing was performed on PBMCs or T cells enriched from blood (not recorded which). This receptor was identified in a woman aged 40-49 years with acute COVID-19. The chain's CDR3 is CASSPGTGNEQYF. DNA of the CDR3: TGTGCCAGCAGTCCCGGGACAGGGAACGAGCAGTACTTC.